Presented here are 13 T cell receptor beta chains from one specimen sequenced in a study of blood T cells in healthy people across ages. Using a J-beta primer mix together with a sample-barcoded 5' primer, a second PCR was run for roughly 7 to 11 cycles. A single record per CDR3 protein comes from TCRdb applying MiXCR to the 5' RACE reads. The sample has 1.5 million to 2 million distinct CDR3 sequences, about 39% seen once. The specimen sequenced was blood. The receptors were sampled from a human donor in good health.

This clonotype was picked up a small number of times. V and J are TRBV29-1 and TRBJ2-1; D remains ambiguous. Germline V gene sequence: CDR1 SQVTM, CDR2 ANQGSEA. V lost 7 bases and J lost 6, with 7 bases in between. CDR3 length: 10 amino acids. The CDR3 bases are TGCAGCGGATCATTCAATGAGCAGTTCTTC. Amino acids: CSGSFNEQFF.

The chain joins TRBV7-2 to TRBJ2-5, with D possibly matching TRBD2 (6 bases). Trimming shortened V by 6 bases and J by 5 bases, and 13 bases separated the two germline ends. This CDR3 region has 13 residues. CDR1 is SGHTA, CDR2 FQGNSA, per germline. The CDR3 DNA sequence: TGTGCCAGCAGTTGGGACTTAGAGGAGACCCAGTACTTC. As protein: CASSWDLEETQYF.

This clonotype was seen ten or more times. DNA for the CDR3: TGCAGCGTTGTGACTCCTTACAGATTAGCCTACAATGAGCAGTTCTTC. Translation gives CSVVTPYRLAYNEQFF. This chain links TRBV29-1 with TRBJ2-1; D unclear. V lost 4 bases to trimming and J lost 2 bases, with 18 bases between them. Germline-derived CDR1 and CDR2 are SQVTM and ANQGSEA. The CDR3 runs to 16 residues.

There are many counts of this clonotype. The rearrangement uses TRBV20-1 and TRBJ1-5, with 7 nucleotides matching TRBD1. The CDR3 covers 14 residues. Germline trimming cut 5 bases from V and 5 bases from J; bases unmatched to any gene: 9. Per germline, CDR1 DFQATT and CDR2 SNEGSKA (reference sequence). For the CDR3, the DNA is TGCAGTGCTTTTGACAGGGTCGGGGATCAGCCCCAGCATTTT. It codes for CSAFDRVGDQPQHF.

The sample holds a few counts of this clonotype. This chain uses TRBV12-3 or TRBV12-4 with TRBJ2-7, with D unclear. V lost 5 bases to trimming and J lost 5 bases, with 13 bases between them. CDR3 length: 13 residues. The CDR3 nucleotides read TGTGCCAGCAGTCCCAGACGAGTTCACGAGCAGTACTTC. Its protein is CASSPRRVHEQYF.

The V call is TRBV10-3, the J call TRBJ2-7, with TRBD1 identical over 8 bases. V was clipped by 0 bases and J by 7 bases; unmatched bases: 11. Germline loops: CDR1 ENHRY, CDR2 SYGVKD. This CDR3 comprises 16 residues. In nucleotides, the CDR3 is TGTGCCATCAGTGAGTCGACCCGGACAGGGAAGAATGAGCAGTACTTC. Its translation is CAISESTRTGKNEQYF.

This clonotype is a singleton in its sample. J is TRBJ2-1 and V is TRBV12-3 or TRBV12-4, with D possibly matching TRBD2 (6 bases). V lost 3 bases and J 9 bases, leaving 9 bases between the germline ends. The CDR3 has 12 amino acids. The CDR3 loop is CASSFWGVEQFF. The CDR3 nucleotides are TGTGCCAGCAGTTTTTGGGGGGTTGAGCAGTTCTTC.

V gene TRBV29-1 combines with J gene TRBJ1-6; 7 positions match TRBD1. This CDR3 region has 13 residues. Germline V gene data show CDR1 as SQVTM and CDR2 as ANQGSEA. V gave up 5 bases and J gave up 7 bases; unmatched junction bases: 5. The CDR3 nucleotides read TGCAGCGTTCGACAGGGCGACAATTCACCCCTCCACTTT. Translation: CSVRQGDNSPLHF.

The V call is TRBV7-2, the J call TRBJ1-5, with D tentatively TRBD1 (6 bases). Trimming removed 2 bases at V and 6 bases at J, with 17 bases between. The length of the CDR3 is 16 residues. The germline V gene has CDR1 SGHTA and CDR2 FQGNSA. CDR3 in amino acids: CASSLLSGQGSQPQHF. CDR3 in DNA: TGTGCCAGCAGCTTACTATCAGGGCAGGGGAGTCAGCCCCAGCATTTT.

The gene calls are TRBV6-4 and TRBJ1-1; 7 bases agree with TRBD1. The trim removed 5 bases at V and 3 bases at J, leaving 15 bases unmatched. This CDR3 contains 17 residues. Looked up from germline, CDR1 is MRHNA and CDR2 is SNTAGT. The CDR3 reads CASSSQPRGGMDTEAFF. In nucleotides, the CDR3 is TGTGCCAGCAGTTCCCAACCCAGGGGGGGAATGGACACTGAAGCTTTCTTT.

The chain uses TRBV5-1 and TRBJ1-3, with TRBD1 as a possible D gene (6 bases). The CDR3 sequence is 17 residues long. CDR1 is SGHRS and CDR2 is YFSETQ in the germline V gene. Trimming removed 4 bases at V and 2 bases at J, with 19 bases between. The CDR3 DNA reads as TGCGCCAGCAGCGCGGATGGACAGCTTTCAACTGGAAACACCATATATTTT. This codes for CASSADGQLSTGNTIYF.

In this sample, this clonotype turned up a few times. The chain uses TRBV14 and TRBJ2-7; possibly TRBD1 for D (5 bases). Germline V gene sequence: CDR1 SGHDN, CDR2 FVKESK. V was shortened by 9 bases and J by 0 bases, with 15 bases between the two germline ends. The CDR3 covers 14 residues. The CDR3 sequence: CARGLQVISYEQYF. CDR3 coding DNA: TGTGCCAGGGGGCTCCAGGTGATCTCCTACGAGCAGTACTTC. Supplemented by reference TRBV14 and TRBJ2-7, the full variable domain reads EAGVTQFPSHSVIEKGQTVTLRCDPISGHDNLYWYRRVMGKEIKFLLHFVKESKQDESGMPNNRFLAERTGGTYSTLKVQPAELEDSGVYFCARGLQVISYEQYFGPGTRLTVT.

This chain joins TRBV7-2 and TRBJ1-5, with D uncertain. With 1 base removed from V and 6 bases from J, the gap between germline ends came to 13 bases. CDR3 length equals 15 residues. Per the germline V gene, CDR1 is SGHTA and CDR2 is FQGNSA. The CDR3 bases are TGTGCCAGCAGCTTAGAAGTTAGGGAAAGTCAGCCCCAGCATTTT. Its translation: CASSLEVRESQPQHF.